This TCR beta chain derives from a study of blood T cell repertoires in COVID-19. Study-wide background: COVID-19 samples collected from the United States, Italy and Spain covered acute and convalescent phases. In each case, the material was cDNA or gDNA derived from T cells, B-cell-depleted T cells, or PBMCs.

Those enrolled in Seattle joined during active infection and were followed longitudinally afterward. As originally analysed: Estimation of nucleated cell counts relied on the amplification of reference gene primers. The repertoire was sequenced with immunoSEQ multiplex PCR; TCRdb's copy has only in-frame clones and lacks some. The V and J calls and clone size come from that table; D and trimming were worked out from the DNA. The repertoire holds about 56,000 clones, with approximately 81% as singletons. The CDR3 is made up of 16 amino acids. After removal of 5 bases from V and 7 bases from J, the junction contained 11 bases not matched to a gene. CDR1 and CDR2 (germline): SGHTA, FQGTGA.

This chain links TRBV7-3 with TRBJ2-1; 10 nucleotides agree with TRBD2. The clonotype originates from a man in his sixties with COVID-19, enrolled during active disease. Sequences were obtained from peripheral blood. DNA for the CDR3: TGTGCCAGCAGCCCGCACCTAGCGGGGGTGGGTAATGAGCAGTTCTTC. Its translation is CASSPHLAGVGNEQFF.